This T cell receptor beta chain appears in the sequencing data of a study of T cell clonality in common variable immunodeficiency. Looked up from germline, CDR1 is LNHDA and CDR2 is SQIVND (reference sequence). The CDR3 covers 15 residues. The ends lost 7 bases at V and 3 bases at J; junction bases unmatched: 7. Equal genomic DNA amounts from CVID and control samples were sequenced. Produced via immunoSEQ multiplex PCR; TCRdb's table is partial and in-frame only. The data show tens of thousands of clones, with none appearing a single time. This clone came up many times. The read halts 3 residues ahead of the CDR3 end, with the missing end drawn from the germline J gene.

The J gene is TRBJ2-7, the V gene TRBV19; the match to TRBD2 covers 12 bases. The TCR sequence derives from a person aged 18-69 years in good health. Sequencing was done on a sample of peripheral blood mononuclear cells. CDR3 protein: CASKGGLAGYYEQYF. The sequenced part of the CDR3 DNA is TGTGCCAGTAAGGGGGGACTAGCGGGTTACTACGAG.